Sequencing of this T cell receptor beta chain was carried out in a study of shared clonotypes between healthy human individuals. Study-wide background: The study used three CD4 naive, three CD4 memory, two CD8 naive and one CD8 memory plate per donor.

Trimming cost V 3 bases and J 0 bases, with 12 bases left between them. This CDR3 is built from 15 residues. Germline CDR1 MDHEN, CDR2 SYDVKM. The table came from immunoSEQ multiplex PCR; TCRdb's copy has only in-frame clones and leaves some out. This table holds 2.5 million or so clones, more than 90% found once. CD4+ cells underwent separation, giving CD45RA+ naive and CD45RA-negative memory subsets. Regarding the study as a whole: Around 5.3% of naive CD4 clonotypes were shared across a few donors.

As to this clone: Its matching antigen is unknown.

The chain employs TRBV28 and TRBJ2-7; unclear D gene. This TCR derives from a man between 18 and 29 years old in good health. Sample: naive CD4+ T cells sorted from blood. Subset meaning: CD45RA+ positively selected. The CDR3 loop is CASSFRQRSSYEQYF. In nucleotides, the CDR3 is TGTGCCAGCAGTTTTCGGCAGAGAAGCTCCTACGAGCAGTACTTC.